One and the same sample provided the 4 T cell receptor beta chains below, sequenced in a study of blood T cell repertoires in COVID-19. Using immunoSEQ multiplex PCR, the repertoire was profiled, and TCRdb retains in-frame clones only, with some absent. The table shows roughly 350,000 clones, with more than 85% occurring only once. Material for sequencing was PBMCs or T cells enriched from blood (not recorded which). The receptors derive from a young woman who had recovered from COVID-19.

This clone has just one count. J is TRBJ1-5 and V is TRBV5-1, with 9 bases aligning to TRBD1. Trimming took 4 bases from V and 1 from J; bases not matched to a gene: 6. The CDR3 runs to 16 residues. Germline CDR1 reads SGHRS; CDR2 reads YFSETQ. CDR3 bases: TGCGCCAGCAGCCCCGGGACAGGGCTCAGCAATCAGCCCCAGCATTTT. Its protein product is CASSPGTGLSNQPQHF.

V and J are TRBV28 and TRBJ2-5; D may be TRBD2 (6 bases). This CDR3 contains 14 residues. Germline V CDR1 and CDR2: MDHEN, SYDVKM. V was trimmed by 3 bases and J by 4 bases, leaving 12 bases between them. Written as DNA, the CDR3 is TGTGCCAGCAGTTTCGGGTCGGAGGGAGAGACCCAGTACTTC. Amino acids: CASSFGSEGETQYF.

Written as DNA, the CDR3 is TGTGCCAGCAGTTACTCGTCGTCGGTGCGACAGTTCTTC. This gives the protein CASSYSSSVRQFF. The V call is TRBV6-5, the J call TRBJ2-1; the D is unclear. This CDR3 region has 13 residues. Germline V lookup: CDR1 MNHEY, CDR2 SVGAGI. Trimming pared 0 bases from V and 13 bases from J, leaving 13 bases between.

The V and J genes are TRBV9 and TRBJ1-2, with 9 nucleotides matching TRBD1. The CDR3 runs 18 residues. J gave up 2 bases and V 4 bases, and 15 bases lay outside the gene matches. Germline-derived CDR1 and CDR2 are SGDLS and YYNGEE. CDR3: CASSRLAGTGISNYGYTF. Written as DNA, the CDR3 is TGTGCCAGCAGCAGGTTAGCCGGGACAGGGATATCAAACTATGGCTACACCTTC.